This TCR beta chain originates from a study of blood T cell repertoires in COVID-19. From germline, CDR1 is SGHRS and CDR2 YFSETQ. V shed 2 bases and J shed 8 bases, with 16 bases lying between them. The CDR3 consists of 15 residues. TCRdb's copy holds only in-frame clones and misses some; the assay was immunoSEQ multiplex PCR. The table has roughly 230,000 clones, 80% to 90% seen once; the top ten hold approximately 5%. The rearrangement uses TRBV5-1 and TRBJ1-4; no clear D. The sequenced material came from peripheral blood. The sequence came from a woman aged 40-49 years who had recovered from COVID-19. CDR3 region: CASSLHGKTEEKLFF. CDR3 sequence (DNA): TGCGCCAGCAGCTTACACGGCAAAACGGAGGAAAAACTGTTTTTT.